The clone carrying this T cell receptor (beta chain) was counted once. Priming with a constant-region primer yielded TCR beta cDNA from around 540 ng total RNA. Libraries covering TCR beta were generated through three nested multiplex PCR rounds (using a slightly modified ARM-PCR). Researchers ran the first two PCR rounds for 10 cycles each with TRBV1-TRBV30 forward primers and a C-beta reverse primer. MiXCR, run by TCRdb on the multiplex PCR reads, gives a single entry per CDR3 protein. Of about 110,000 distinct CDR3 sequences listed, roughly four fifths were seen once; the top ten hold approximately 20%. V was pared by 8 bases and J by 3 bases, with 20 bases between. The CDR3 sequence is 16 residues long. Looked up from germline, CDR1 is MDHEN and CDR2 is SYDVKM. This entry is derived from a study of tumor-infiltrating lymphocytes in primary liver carcinoma. The study co-extracted DNA and RNA from 20-30 mg of unsorted bulk tissue.

The sample was liver tumor tissue from sampling region 3. Regarding subset: tumor region T3, left-lateral pole. The V and J genes are TRBV28 and TRBJ2-1, with D possibly called TRBD1 or TRBD2 (5 bases each). This TCR was recovered from a man aged 40-50 years with primary liver carcinoma and hepatitis B virus infection. CDR3 nucleotide sequence: TGTGCCAGCTGGGGTTCTTATCGGGGACGCTACAATGAGCAGTTCTTC. Amino acid sequence: CASWGSYRGRYNEQFF.